The rows below give T cell receptor beta chains drawn from one sample of a study of blood T cell repertoires in COVID-19. TCRdb keeps only in-frame clones here, not all; method: immunoSEQ multiplex PCR. This table holds roughly 62,000 clones, 65% to 80% found once. Sequencing was carried out using peripheral blood. These receptors originate from a man aged 55 to 69 with acute or convalescent COVID-19. Each CDR3 is given with its conserved first and last residue. D genes are given only for firm matches. Size is omitted from some rows. Given values are once, few, many or a class for expanded clones.

V: TRBV7-2
D: TRBD2
size: .
J: TRBJ2-7
CDR3: CASSFGGRSEQYF
DNA: TGTGCCAGCAGCTTTGGCGGGAGAAGCGAGCAGTACTTC

V: TRBV23-1
D: .
size: few
J: TRBJ2-7
CDR3: CASTHPLEGGTTPYEQYF
DNA: TGCGCCAGCACCCATCCCCTTGAGGGCGGGACGACTCCCTACGAGCAGTACTTC

V: TRBV27
D: TRBD1
size: .
J: TRBJ1-4
CDR3: CASRKQGAVGEKLFF
DNA: TGTGCCAGCAGAAAACAGGGGGCAGTGGGAGAAAAACTGTTTTTT

V: TRBV24-1
D: TRBD1
size: .
J: TRBJ2-2
CDR3: CATSGGQTTGELFF
DNA: TGTGCCACCAGTGGGGGACAGACGACCGGGGAGCTGTTTTTT

V: TRBV11-2
D: TRBD2
size: .
J: TRBJ2-1
CDR3: CASSLELAGTNEQFF
DNA: TGTGCCAGCAGCTTAGAACTAGCGGGGACAAATGAGCAGTTCTTC

V: TRBV10-1
D: .
size: .
J: TRBJ2-7
CDR3: CANPPRYEQYF
DNA: TGCGCCAACCCCCCCAGATACGAGCAGTACTTC

V: TRBV19
D: TRBD2
size: .
J: TRBJ2-1
CDR3: CASSSASGAYNEQFF
DNA: TGTGCCAGTAGTTCCGCTAGCGGAGCCTACAATGAGCAGTTCTTC

V: TRBV5-1
D: .
size: few
J: TRBJ2-3
CDR3: CASSLGRHGVTDTQYF
DNA: TGCGCCAGCAGCTTGGGGCGACACGGGGTGACAGATACGCAGTATTTT

V: TRBV11-2
D: TRBD1
size: .
J: TRBJ1-2
CDR3: CASSGDSRYGYTF
DNA: TGTGCCAGCTCTGGGGACAGTCGCTATGGCTACACCTTC

V: TRBV5-1
D: TRBD1
size: .
J: TRBJ1-1
CDR3: CASSLTTGDTFNTEAFF
DNA: TGCGCCAGCAGCTTAACGACAGGGGACACTTTTAACACTGAAGCTTTCTTT

V: TRBV30
D: TRBD2
size: .
J: TRBJ2-5
CDR3: CAWNTGTSGRSETQYF
DNA: TGTGCCTGGAACACCGGGACTAGCGGGAGGAGTGAGACCCAGTACTTC

V: TRBV5-6
D: TRBD1
size: once
J: TRBJ2-1
CDR3: CASSSRDRGYNEQFF
DNA: TGTGCCAGCAGCTCCCGGGACAGGGGGTACAATGAGCAGTTCTTC

V: TRBV10-3
D: .
size: .
J: TRBJ1-2
CDR3: CAISDLGGGDYGYTF
DNA: TGTGCCATCAGTGACCTCGGAGGGGGGGACTATGGCTACACCTTC

V: TRBV3-1/TRBV3-2
D: .
size: .
J: TRBJ1-2
CDR3: CASSLVTAGGGYTF
DNA: TGTGCCAGCAGCCTCGTCACTGCCGGCGGTGGCTACACCTTC

V: TRBV24-1
D: .
size: .
J: TRBJ1-4
CDR3: CATSVGEGNEKLFF
DNA: TGTGCCACCAGTGTTGGAGAGGGAAATGAAAAACTGTTTTTT

V: TRBV10-3
D: .
size: .
J: TRBJ1-2
CDR3: CAISPYKMGGENYGYTF
DNA: TGTGCCATCAGCCCTTACAAGATGGGCGGGGAAAACTATGGCTACACCTTC

V: TRBV6-5
D: .
size: .
J: TRBJ1-6
CDR3: CASRREAGGTPLHF
DNA: TGTGCCAGCAGACGGGAGGCAGGAGGGACACCCCTCCACTTT

V: TRBV7-8
D: .
size: .
J: TRBJ2-1
CDR3: CASSLDLNEQFF
DNA: TGTGCCAGCAGCTTGGACTTGAATGAGCAGTTCTTC

V: TRBV11-2
D: .
size: .
J: TRBJ2-5
CDR3: CASSPGLYEGETQYF
DNA: TGTGCCAGCAGCCCGGGACTCTACGAGGGGGAGACCCAGTACTTC

V: TRBV7-2
D: TRBD2
size: .
J: TRBJ2-3
CDR3: CASSPLAGGGTDTQYF
DNA: TGTGCCAGCAGCCCCCTAGCGGGAGGAGGCACAGATACGCAGTATTTT

V: TRBV6-5
D: .
size: once
J: TRBJ2-2
CDR3: CASSSNSPTGELFF
DNA: TGTGCCAGCAGTTCGAACAGTCCCACCGGGGAGCTGTTTTTT

V: TRBV19
D: .
size: .
J: TRBJ1-1
CDR3: CASSIGDINTEAFF
DNA: TGTGCCAGTAGTATAGGAGACATAAACACTGAAGCTTTCTTT

V: TRBV6-5
D: TRBD1
size: .
J: TRBJ1-2
CDR3: CATGTYYGYTF
DNA: TGTGCGACAGGGACCTACTATGGCTACACCTTC

V: TRBV5-6
D: .
size: .
J: TRBJ1-1
CDR3: CASSFGLENTEAFF
DNA: TGTGCCAGCAGCTTTGGACTGGAGAACACTGAAGCTTTCTTT

V: TRBV10-3
D: .
size: once
J: TRBJ2-1
CDR3: CAILTGWNEQFF
DNA: TGTGCCATCCTCACAGGGTGGAATGAGCAGTTCTTC

V: TRBV6-5
D: TRBD2
size: .
J: TRBJ2-5
CDR3: CASSRLAGVGETQYF
DNA: TGTGCCAGCAGTCGACTAGCGGGAGTCGGGGAGACCCAGTACTTC

V: TRBV6-2/TRBV6-3
D: TRBD1
size: .
J: TRBJ2-2
CDR3: CASSKAWGQGGDTGELFF
DNA: TGTGCCAGCAGTAAAGCCTGGGGACAGGGTGGGGACACCGGGGAGCTGTTTTTT

V: TRBV30
D: .
size: .
J: TRBJ1-2
CDR3: CAWTGLSNYGYTF
DNA: TGTGCCTGGACAGGGCTTTCTAACTATGGCTACACCTTC

V: TRBV11-2
D: .
size: .
J: TRBJ1-2
CDR3: CASSPIGRYGYTF
DNA: TGTGCCAGCAGCCCGATCGGTAGATATGGCTACACCTTC

V: TRBV7-2
D: TRBD1
size: .
J: TRBJ1-6
CDR3: CASSLVVQGMRRNSPLHF
DNA: TGTGCCAGCAGCTTAGTAGTACAGGGGATGAGAAGGAATTCACCCCTCCACTTT

V: TRBV19
D: .
size: .
J: TRBJ2-2
CDR3: CASSISKGAGELFF
DNA: TGTGCCAGTAGTATAAGTAAAGGGGCCGGGGAGCTGTTTTTT

V: TRBV7-8
D: .
size: .
J: TRBJ2-5
CDR3: CASSLASGIFPETQYF
DNA: TGTGCCAGCAGCTTAGCGTCAGGGATCTTCCCAGAGACCCAGTACTTC